One and the same sample provided the 16 T cell receptor beta chains below, sequenced in a study of shared clonotypes between healthy human individuals. Repertoires were generated with immunoSEQ multiplex PCR, while TCRdb's copy carries only in-frame clones and drops some. The table has roughly 1,100,000 clones, 65% to 80% seen once. Sequenced material: memory CD4+ T cells sorted from blood. Subset here: CD45RA-negative fraction. These receptors were taken from a man between 18 and 35 years old in good health.

V and J are TRBV30 and TRBJ1-1; D uncertain. CDR3 length equals 15 residues. Trimming took off 3 bases at V and 5 bases at J, with 19 bases between the two ends. Per the germline V gene, CDR1 is GTSNPN and CDR2 is SVGIG (reference sequence). The CDR3 nucleotides read TGTGCCTGGAGGGTCAGAAGTATGGCTGGGACTGAAGCTTTCTTT. It translates to CAWRVRSMAGTEAFF. Full variable domain (missing parts from reference TRBV30 and TRBJ1-1): SQTIHQWPATLVQPVGSPLSLECTVEGTSNPNLYWYRQAAGRGLQLLFYSVGIGQISSEVPQNLSASRPQDRQFILSSKKLLLSDSGFYLCAWRVRSMAGTEAFFGQGTRLTVV.

On this clone itself: The same CDR3 can be traced to other DNA sequences in this sample. CDR3 protein: CASSPEGRSYEQYF. In DNA, the CDR3 is TGTGCCAGCTCACCCGAAGGCAGGTCCTACGAGCAGTACTTC. The V gene is TRBV18, the J gene TRBJ2-7; D call uncertain. V gave up 3 bases and J gave up 1 base, with 10 bases separating them. This CDR3 region has 14 residues. Germline assignment: CDR1 KGHSH and CDR2 LQKENI.

The rearrangement uses TRBV5-4 and TRBJ2-1; D may match TRBD1 or TRBD2 (5 bases each). The germline CDR1 and CDR2 sequences are SGHNT and YYREEE (reference sequence). V lost 1 base to trimming and J lost 8 bases, with 13 bases between them. The CDR3 is made up of 14 amino acids. The CDR3 DNA follows: TGTGCCAGCAGCTTGTCCCCTAGCAGGGATGAGCAGTTCTTC. Protein product: CASSLSPSRDEQFF.

Concerning this clone itself: A read error may produce the germline difference seen at one junction end. This chain links TRBV7-7 with TRBJ2-1, with D possibly being TRBD1 (6 bases). The CDR3 is 12 residues long. Germline CDR1 SSHAT, CDR2 FNYEAQ (reference sequence). CDR3 bases: TGTGCTAGCAGCTCTGAGGGGGTTGAGCAGTTCTTC. Its translation is CASSSEGVEQFF.

The chain recombines TRBV19 with TRBJ2-1; D remains ambiguous. Between the trimmed V and J ends, which lost 3 bases and 5 bases, there was a span of 5 bases. This CDR3 is built from 12 residues. Germline V gives CDR1 LNHDA, CDR2 SQIVND (reference sequence). For the CDR3, the DNA is TGTGCCAGTAGTATGTGGCACAATGAGCAGTTCTTC. It translates to CASSMWHNEQFF.

The V call is TRBV11-2, the J call TRBJ2-7; tentative D call: TRBD1 (5 bases). The V gene's germline CDR1 is SGHAT and CDR2 FQNNGV. CDR3 length: 13 amino acids. Trimming left V 1 base short and J 7 bases short, with 11 bases between. The CDR3 protein is CASSLAPNREQYF. CDR3 bases: TGTGCCAGCAGCTTAGCCCCAAACAGGGAGCAGTACTTC.

This clone appeared once. The CDR3 bases are TGTGCCAGCAGCAGGGGGCCCATCTTGGAGACCCAGTACTTC. It translates to CASSRGPILETQYF. J is TRBJ2-5 and V is TRBV27; 8 bases map to TRBD1. The V gene end was trimmed by 6 bases and the J gene end by 5 bases; junction bases not matched to a gene: 8. Germline CDR1 is MNHEY and CDR2 is SMNVEV (reference sequence). There are 14 residues in the CDR3.

V gene TRBV18 combines with J gene TRBJ2-7; D tentatively fits TRBD1 or TRBD2 (5 bases each). From germline, CDR1 is KGHSH and CDR2 LQKENI. There are 13 residues in the CDR3. V was trimmed by 2 bases and J by 7 bases, leaving 12 bases between them. The chain's CDR3 is CASSPSGAVEQYF. The CDR3 DNA follows: TGTGCCAGCTCACCATCCGGGGCTGTGGAGCAGTACTTC.

The rearrangement joins TRBV7-2 to TRBJ1-3; D gene ambiguous. Trimming took off 3 bases at V and 2 bases at J, with 14 bases between the two ends. This CDR3 contains 16 residues. Germline loops: CDR1 SGHTA, CDR2 FQGNSA. The CDR3 nucleotides read TGTGCCAGCAGCTTTCGAGGCGCCCTACCTGGAAACACCATATATTTT. It codes for CASSFRGALPGNTIYF.

Regarding this clone: The same CDR3 arises from other DNA sequences in this sample as well. The chain is built from TRBV2 and TRBJ2-1; TRBD1 matches at 10 bases. V lost 6 bases to trimming and J lost 3 bases; unmatched junction nucleotides: 2. From germline, CDR1 is SNHLY and CDR2 FYNNEI. The CDR3 length is 14 residues. This CDR3 reads CASRGQGNYNEQFF. The CDR3 region has the DNA TGTGCCAGCAGGGGACAGGGGAACTACAATGAGCAGTTCTTC.

J is TRBJ2-5 and V is TRBV14, with D possibly matching TRBD2 (5 bases). V gave up 3 bases and J gave up 1 base, with 15 bases separating them. CDR3 length equals 16 residues. Germline CDR1 and CDR2: SGHDN and FVKESK. CDR3 amino acids: CASSHSRGIVQETQYF. The CDR3 bases are TGTGCCAGCAGCCATTCGCGAGGGATTGTCCAAGAGACCCAGTACTTC.

The CDR3 nucleotides read TGTGCCATCAGTGAGTCGGTCGGGGGTAATGAAAAACTGTTTTTT. It encodes CAISESVGGNEKLFF. The V gene is TRBV10-3, the J gene TRBJ1-4; the D gene is possibly TRBD1 (5 bases). The V end was cut by 0 bases, the J end by 4 bases, with 9 bases between. The CDR3 contains 15 residues. CDR1 ENHRY and CDR2 SYGVKD come from the germline V gene.

This clone was counted only a few times. The rearrangement joins TRBV4-1 to TRBJ1-5; D may be TRBD1 (5 bases). This CDR3 has 14 residues. Trimming stripped 0 bases from V and 9 bases from J, with 12 bases between. CDR1 and CDR2 from the germline V gene are MGHRA and YSYEKL. The CDR3 protein is CASSQETPGLPQHF. CDR3 nucleotide sequence: TGCGCCAGCAGCCAAGAAACTCCGGGGCTGCCCCAGCATTTT.

The chain is built from TRBV9 and TRBJ1-1; D perhaps matches TRBD1 (5 bases). Germline lookup yields CDR1 SGDLS and CDR2 YYNGEE. Trimming shortened V by 2 bases and J by 7 bases, and 15 bases separated the two germline ends. CDR3 size: 14 residues. CDR3 residues: CASSVGGGEGEAFF. For the CDR3, the DNA is TGTGCCAGCAGCGTGGGCGGAGGGGAGGGTGAAGCTTTCTTT.

This chain uses TRBV9 with TRBJ2-2, with 8 positions matching TRBD1. CDR1 is SGDLS and CDR2 is YYNGEE in the germline V gene. Unmatched junction bases numbered 7, after V lost 4 bases and J lost 2 bases. This CDR3 region has 16 residues. CDR3 nucleotide sequence: TGTGCCAGCAGCCCTCAGGGGGCCTTCAACACCGGGGAGCTGTTTTTT. Encoded protein: CASSPQGAFNTGELFF.

Concerning this clone itself: Other DNA sequences in this specimen translate into the identical CDR3. The chain couples TRBV5-1 to TRBJ2-5, with 12 bases fitting TRBD1. V shed 0 bases, J shed 5 bases, and the junction held 2 bases outside the gene matches. CDR1 is SGHRS and CDR2 is YFSETQ in the germline V gene. The CDR3 contains 15 residues. The CDR3 coding sequence is TGCGCCAGCAGCTTGGTGGGACAGGGGGCCGAGACCCAGTACTTC. Translated: CASSLVGQGAETQYF.